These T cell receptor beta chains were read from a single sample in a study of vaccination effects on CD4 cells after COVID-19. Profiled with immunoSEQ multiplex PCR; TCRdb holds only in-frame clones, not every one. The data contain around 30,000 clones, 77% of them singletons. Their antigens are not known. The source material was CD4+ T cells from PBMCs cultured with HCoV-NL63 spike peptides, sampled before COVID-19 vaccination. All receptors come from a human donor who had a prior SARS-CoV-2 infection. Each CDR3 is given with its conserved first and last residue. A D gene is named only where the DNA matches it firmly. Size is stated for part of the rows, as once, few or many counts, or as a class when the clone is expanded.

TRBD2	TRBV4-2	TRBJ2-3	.	TGTGCCAGCAGCCCACTAGCGGGAGAGGGGGCAGATACGCAGTATTTT	CASSPLAGEGADTQYF
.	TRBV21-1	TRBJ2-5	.	TGTGCCAGCAGCAAACCCCTCCACCCGTACCAAGAGACCCAGTACTTC	CASSKPLHPYQETQYF
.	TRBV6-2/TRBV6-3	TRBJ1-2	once	TGTGCCAGCAGTTACTCGATACCAGGGGTTGGCGGCTACACCTTC	CASSYSIPGVGGYTF
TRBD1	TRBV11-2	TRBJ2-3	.	TGTGCCAGCAGCTCAGGGGGCACGGCGGGACAGCAGTATTTT	CASSSGGTAGQQYF
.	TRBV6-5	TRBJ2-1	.	TGTGCCAGCAGTTTTGGGGTGAACTACAATGAGCAGTTCTTC	CASSFGVNYNEQFF
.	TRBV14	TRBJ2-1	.	TGTGCCAGCAGCCTTTTCAATGAGCAGTTCTTC	CASSLFNEQFF
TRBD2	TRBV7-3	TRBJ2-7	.	TGTGCCAGCAGCTTATTTGCGGGGGCCTACGAGCAGTACTTC	CASSLFAGAYEQYF
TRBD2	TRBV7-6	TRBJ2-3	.	TGTGCCAGCAGCTTAGTCCCGGGACTAGACACAGATACGCAGTATTTT	CASSLVPGLDTDTQYF
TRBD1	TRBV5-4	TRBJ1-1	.	TGTGCCAGCAGCTGGGACCCCCCGGGACAGCGTGAAGCTTTCTTT	CASSWDPPGQREAFF
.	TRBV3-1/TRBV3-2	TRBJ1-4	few	TGTGCCAGCAGCCAAGGTCCTTCGGCTAATGAAAAACTGTTTTTT	CASSQGPSANEKLFF
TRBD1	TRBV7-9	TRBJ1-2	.	TGTGCCAGCAGCTTAGACAGGGGCTATGGCTACACCTTC	CASSLDRGYGYTF
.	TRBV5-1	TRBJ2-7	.	TGCGCCAGCAGCTTGGCACCCCGGATCTACGAGCAGTACTTC	CASSLAPRIYEQYF
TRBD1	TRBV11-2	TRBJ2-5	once	TGTGCCAGCAGCTTTACAGGGGCAGAGACCCAGTACTTC	CASSFTGAETQYF
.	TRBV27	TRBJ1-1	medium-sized	TGTGCCAGCAGTTCTATGGAAGCAGGCTTAACTGAAGCTTTCTTT	CASSSMEAGLTEAFF
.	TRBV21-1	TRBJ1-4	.	TGTGCCAGCAGCCCCCGGGATACAAGGCCCGGCGAAAAACTGTTTTTT	CASSPRDTRPGEKLFF
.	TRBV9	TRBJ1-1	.	TGTGCCAGCAGCGTAGATGGTTTCAGACTAACTGAAGCTTTCTTT	CASSVDGFRLTEAFF
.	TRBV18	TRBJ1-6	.	TGTGCCAGCTCACCAACAGGATCGTATGGTGGTTCACCCCTCCACTTT	CASSPTGSYGGSPLHF
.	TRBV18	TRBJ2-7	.	TGTGCCAGCTCACCAAGCAGGGACCCCTACGAGCAGTACTTC	CASSPSRDPYEQYF
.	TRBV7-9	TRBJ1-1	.	TGTGCCAGCAGCTTAGCGTTGTCAGGGAACACTGAAGCTTTCTTT	CASSLALSGNTEAFF
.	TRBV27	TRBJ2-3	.	TGTGCCAGCAGTTTGTTATACCAGGGATACGCAGATACGCAGTATTTT	CASSLLYQGYADTQYF
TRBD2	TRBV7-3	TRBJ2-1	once	TGTGCCAACCCATTACGTAGCGGGATAGGCTACAATGAGCAGTTCTTC	CANPLRSGIGYNEQFF
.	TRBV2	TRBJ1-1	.	TGTGCCAGCAGTCGGCGGACTTACACTGAAGCTTTCTTT	CASSRRTYTEAFF
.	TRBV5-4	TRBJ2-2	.	TGTGCCAGCAGCCACTCAGGGAAGAACACCGGGGAGCTGTTTTTT	CASSHSGKNTGELFF
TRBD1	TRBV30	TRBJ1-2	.	TGTGCCTGGAGTGCTCTGGACAGGGAAGGCTATGGCTACACCTTC	CAWSALDREGYGYTF
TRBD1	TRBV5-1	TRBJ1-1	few	TGCGCCAGCAGCTGGACAGGGATGAACACTGAAGCTTTCTTT	CASSWTGMNTEAFF
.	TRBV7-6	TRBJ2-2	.	TGTGCCAGCAGCTTAGAGGGGACGTACACCGGGGAGCTGTTTTTT	CASSLEGTYTGELFF
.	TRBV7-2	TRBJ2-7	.	TGTGCCAGCAGCTTATTGATTGGTTGGGCCTACGAGCAGTACTTC	CASSLLIGWAYEQYF
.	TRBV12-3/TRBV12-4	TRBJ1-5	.	TGTGCCAGCAGTTTCGAGGTTGGGCAGCCCCAGCATTTT	CASSFEVGQPQHF
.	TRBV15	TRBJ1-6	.	TGTGCCACCAGCAGAGATAAACAGGGATCCTATAATTCACCCCTCCACTTT	CATSRDKQGSYNSPLHF